This TCR beta chain was observed in a study of PD-L1 blockade in urothelial cancer. As for the study in general: The patients had undergone anywhere from 0 to 3 prior chemotherapy regimens. Blood was tested 3 weeks (second dose) and 6 weeks into treatment. Reported median T cell count for blood samples was more than 110,000.

The germline V and J ends were trimmed by 1 base and 0 bases, with 10 bases remaining between them. Germline lookup yields CDR1 GTSNPN and CDR2 SVGIG (reference sequence). The CDR3 is made up of 15 amino acids. Time point meaning: pretreatment peripheral blood. Worth noting for this clone: Its specificity is not known.

Points from the study as a whole: Expansion of tumor-associated blood clones at 3 weeks was greater in durable-benefit patients.

Profiling relied on immunoSEQ multiplex PCR, and the TCRdb table lists in-frame clones only, not all of them. The sample yields fewer than 45,000 clones, over 75% seen once. This rearrangement joins TRBV30 to TRBJ1-3; D remains unclear. This receptor was identified in a donor at least 40 years old with urothelial cancer. The sequencing used PBMCs, collected around atezolizumab (anti-PD-L1) treatment. CDR3 loop: CAWSGGGSSGNTIYF. CDR3 DNA sequence: TGTGCCTGGAGTGGAGGTGGCTCCTCTGGAAACACCATATATTTT.